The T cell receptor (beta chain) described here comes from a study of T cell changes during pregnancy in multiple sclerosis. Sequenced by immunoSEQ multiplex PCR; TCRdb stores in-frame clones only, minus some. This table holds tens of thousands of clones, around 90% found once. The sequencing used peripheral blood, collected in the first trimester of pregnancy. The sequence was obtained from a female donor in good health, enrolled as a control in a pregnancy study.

The CDR3 reads CASSPLGGTSGGATQYF. The CDR3 bases are TGTGCCAGCAGCCCCCTTGGTGGAACTAGCGGGGGGGCCACGCAGTACTTC. The rearrangement uses TRBV5-5 and TRBJ2-7; 13 bases line up with TRBD2. Germline CDR1 SGHKS, CDR2 YYEKEE (reference sequence). V lost 4 bases and J lost 9; bases outside the gene matches: 16. CDR3 length equals 17 residues.